The 19 T cell receptor beta chains listed next were all sequenced from one sample in a study of identifying expanded T cells in peripheral blood. The table came from immunoSEQ multiplex PCR; TCRdb's copy has only in-frame clones and leaves some out. This table holds some 93,000 clones, 85% to 90% found once. The sequencing input was blood. These receptors originate from a person aged 18 to 70 in good health.

This clone was observed once. The gene calls are TRBV5-4 and TRBJ2-3; 7 bases agree with TRBD2. With V trimmed by 5 bases and J by 0 bases, 6 bases remained unmatched. The CDR3 is 15 amino acids. CDR1 and CDR2 from the germline V gene are SGHNT and YYREEE (reference sequence). The CDR3 DNA sequence: TGTGCCAGCAGTCCGGGACTAACTAGCACAGATACGCAGTATTTT. Amino acid sequence: CASSPGLTSTDTQYF.

V and J are TRBV5-4 and TRBJ2-7; D tentatively reads TRBD1 or TRBD2 (5 bases each). V lost 5 bases to trimming and J lost 8 bases, with 20 bases between them. The CDR3 consists of 14 residues. Germline-derived CDR1 and CDR2 are SGHNT and YYREEE (reference sequence). Here the CDR3 DNA reads TGTGCCAGCAGTCTTGGCCGGGACCGTCGACAGCAGTACTTC. Its translation: CASSLGRDRRQQYF.

The rearrangement joins TRBV6-4 to TRBJ2-1; unclear D gene. Per the germline V gene, CDR1 is MRHNA and CDR2 is SNTAGT. V was shortened by 5 bases and J by 1 base, with 15 bases between the two germline ends. There are 16 residues in the CDR3. The CDR3 sequence: CASSREPDPSYNEQFF. Here the CDR3 DNA reads TGTGCCAGCAGTCGTGAGCCGGACCCTTCCTACAATGAGCAGTTCTTC.

V and J are TRBV19 and TRBJ2-3, with D possibly being TRBD1 (6 bases). The germline V gene encodes CDR1 LNHDA and CDR2 SQIVND (reference sequence). This CDR3 comprises 13 residues. Trimming took 7 bases from V and 3 from J, leaving 11 bases between them. The CDR3 sequence: CASMGAFTDTQYF. CDR3 sequence (DNA): TGTGCCAGTATGGGGGCTTTTACAGATACGCAGTATTTT.

The chain combines TRBV27 with TRBJ1-5; 7 positions agree with TRBD1. CDR1 and CDR2 from the germline V gene are MNHEY and SMNVEV (reference sequence). The CDR3 runs to 13 residues. Germline trimming cut 7 bases from V and 3 bases from J; bases unmatched to any gene: 3. The CDR3 sequence is CASKGADNQPQHF. For the CDR3, the DNA is TGTGCCAGCAAGGGGGCTGACAATCAGCCCCAGCATTTT.

This chain joins TRBV7-2 and TRBJ2-5; no clear D gene. Germline V gene sequence: CDR1 SGHTA, CDR2 FQGNSA. V was clipped by 0 bases and J by 4 bases, with 3 bases between them. CDR3 length equals 12 residues. The CDR3: CASSLAGETQYF. The CDR3 nucleotides read TGTGCCAGCAGCTTAGCAGGAGAGACCCAGTACTTC. Full variable domain (missing parts from reference TRBV7-2 and TRBJ2-5): GAGVSQSPSNKVTEKGKDVELRCDPISGHTALYWYRQSLGQGLEFLIYFQGNSAPDKSGLPSDRFSAERTGGSVSTLTIQRTQQEDSAVYLCASSLAGETQYFGPGTRLLVL.

The rearrangement links TRBV14 to TRBJ1-2, with a possible D match to TRBD1 (6 bases). The CDR3 is 15 residues long. The germline V gene encodes CDR1 SGHDN and CDR2 FVKESK. Trimming took 0 bases from V and 5 from J, leaving 13 bases between them. Written as DNA, the CDR3 is TGTGCCAGCAGCCAAGATGGGGGGCGCGGGTATGGCTACACCTTC. Protein sequence: CASSQDGGRGYGYTF.

The genes are TRBV6-1 and TRBJ1-2, with D tentatively TRBD1 (6 bases). Trimming left V 0 bases short and J 2 bases short, with 13 bases between. The CDR3 covers 16 residues. Germline V gene lookup returns CDR1 MNHNS and CDR2 SASEGT. The CDR3 DNA is TGTGCCAGCAGTGAAGCGGAAACAGGGCTGAACTATGGCTACACCTTC. Amino acids: CASSEAETGLNYGYTF.

As for this clone: Other nucleotide sequences in the sample specify the same CDR3. This sequence joins TRBV15 and TRBJ2-1; D is possibly TRBD2 (5 bases). V was trimmed by 3 bases and J by 9 bases, leaving 12 bases between them. The CDR3 spans 13 residues. The germline V gene encodes CDR1 LNHNV and CDR2 YYDKDF (reference sequence). CDR3 amino acids: CATSRDEGSEQFF. CDR3 nucleotide sequence: TGTGCCACCAGCAGGGACGAGGGCTCTGAGCAGTTCTTC.

The V call is TRBV19, the J call TRBJ2-7; weak D call: TRBD2 (7 bases). Per germline, CDR1 LNHDA and CDR2 SQIVND (reference sequence). Trimming cost V 7 bases and J 2 bases, with 15 bases left between them. The CDR3 has 14 residues. The CDR3 spells CASNRGGDAYEQYF. DNA for the CDR3: TGTGCCAGTAACCGAGGGGGGGATGCCTACGAGCAGTACTTC.

CDR3 nucleotides: TGTGCCAGCAGGGACAGGGACGCCGGAGGCTACACCTTC. The encoded protein is CASRDRDAGGYTF. This rearrangement joins TRBV2 to TRBJ1-2; 8 bases fit TRBD1. The length of the CDR3 is 13 residues. J lost 8 bases, V lost 6 bases, and 8 bases had no gene match. Germline V gene data show CDR1 as SNHLY and CDR2 as FYNNEI.

The rearrangement uses TRBV7-9 and TRBJ2-5; 9 bases map to TRBD1. This CDR3 region has 15 residues. J was trimmed by 4 bases and V by 5 bases; bases with no gene match: 8. Germline-derived CDR1 and CDR2 are SEHNR and FQNEAQ (reference sequence). CDR3 coding DNA: TGTGCCAGCAGCATAAACAGGGGGCTAGGAGAGACCCAGTACTTC. Protein product: CASSINRGLGETQYF.

The rearrangement joins TRBV19 to TRBJ2-4, with TRBD2 matching over 7 bases. V shed 5 bases, J shed 5 bases, and the junction held 3 bases outside the gene matches. Germline CDR1 reads LNHDA; CDR2 reads SQIVND (reference sequence). This CDR3 has 13 residues. CDR3: CASSAGAENIQYF. For the CDR3, the DNA is TGTGCCAGTAGTGCGGGAGCAGAAAACATTCAGTACTTC.

V gene TRBV27 combines with J gene TRBJ1-2; the match to TRBD1 covers 7 bases. Losses at the gene ends were 3 bases for V and 4 bases for J; bases not matched to a gene: 8. This CDR3 is built from 15 residues. CDR1 MNHEY and CDR2 SMNVEV come from the germline V gene (reference sequence). CDR3 nucleotide sequence: TGTGCCAGCAGTTTCACCGGGACAGTGCGCTATGGCTACACCTTC. It yields the protein CASSFTGTVRYGYTF.

In DNA form, the CDR3 reads TGTGCCATCAGAGGGTGGAAGCCCAGCTCTGGAAACACCATATATTTT. Protein sequence: CAIRGWKPSSGNTIYF. V and J are TRBV28 and TRBJ1-3; D is unresolved. CDR1 is MDHEN and CDR2 is SYDVKM in the germline V gene. This CDR3 comprises 16 residues. The ends were cut back, 10 bases at V and 0 bases at J, with 19 bases in the middle. Full variable domain (rest looked up from reference TRBV28 and TRBJ1-3): DVKVTQSSRYLVKRTGEKVFLECVQDMDHENMFWYRQDPGLGLRLIYFSYDVKMKEKGDIPEGYSVSREKKERFSLILESASTNQTSMYLCAIRGWKPSSGNTIYFGEGSWLTVV.

This clone was seen just once. The rearrangement joins TRBV10-1 to TRBJ2-1; D may be TRBD1 or TRBD2 (6 bases each). The germline V gene has CDR1 WNHNN and CDR2 SYGVQD (reference sequence). V lost 2 bases to trimming and J lost 7 bases, with 12 bases between them. This CDR3 is built from 14 residues. This CDR3 is CASSEGGGRNEQFF. The CDR3 coding sequence is TGCGCCAGCAGTGAGGGAGGGGGTAGGAATGAGCAGTTCTTC.

This clone showed up just once. CDR3 region: CASSTSGGTNEQFF. The CDR3 nucleotides read TGTGCCAGCAGTACTAGCGGGGGTACGAATGAGCAGTTCTTC. The genes are TRBV6-5 and TRBJ2-1; 11 bases match TRBD2. J was trimmed by 7 bases and V by 5 bases; bases with no gene match: 4. The CDR3 has 14 residues. Germline V CDR1 and CDR2: MNHEY, SVGAGI.

The count of this clone is one. CDR3 bases: TGTGCCAGTAGCCGGGGGGCCAGCAGCAATGAGCAGTTCTTC. It codes for CASSRGASSNEQFF. The chain joins TRBV11-3 to TRBJ2-1; D might be TRBD2 (7 bases). Trimming stripped 9 bases from V and 6 bases from J, with 18 bases between. Germline V gene data show CDR1 as SGHNT and CDR2 as YENEEA. This CDR3 has 14 amino acids.

The rearrangement links TRBV27 to TRBJ2-3; TRBD1 matches 8 bases. The germline V gene has CDR1 MNHEY and CDR2 SMNVEV (reference sequence). CDR3 length equals 15 residues. V lost 2 bases, J lost 3 bases, and 4 bases stayed unmatched. For the CDR3, the DNA is TGTGCCAGCAGTTTACGCCAGGGGGCAACAGATACGCAGTATTTT. This translates into CASSLRQGATDTQYF.